The present TCR beta chain was sequenced within a study of cytomegalovirus exposure and HLA in healthy donors. Study-wide results and limits: Near-uniform donor sequencing depth was presumed by presence/absence analyses. There were several of the most significant clusters that appeared linked to common viral pathogens in a later analysis.

There were likely unrecorded immune exposures, though donors were nominally healthy when sampled. 60 Vbeta and 13 Jbeta primers were used in PCR. Sequencing used immunoSEQ multiplex PCR; TCRdb keeps in-frame clones, though not all of them. The sample has roughly 260,000 clones; approximately 84% are singletons. In this sample, this clone turned up a few times. The antigen remains undetermined. The clonotype was recovered from a woman between 40 and 55 years old in good health and CMV-seropositive. The specimen sequenced was PBMCs.

The DNA of the CDR3 is TGTGCCAGCAGTGAATGGGGACTGCAGAACACTGAAGCTTTCTTT. It specifies CASSEWGLQNTEAFF. The chain joins TRBV6-1 to TRBJ1-1, with D possibly being TRBD1 (5 bases). Germline V gives CDR1 MNHNS, CDR2 SASEGT. V was cut by 2 bases and J by 1 base, with 11 bases left in between. The CDR3 runs 15 residues.